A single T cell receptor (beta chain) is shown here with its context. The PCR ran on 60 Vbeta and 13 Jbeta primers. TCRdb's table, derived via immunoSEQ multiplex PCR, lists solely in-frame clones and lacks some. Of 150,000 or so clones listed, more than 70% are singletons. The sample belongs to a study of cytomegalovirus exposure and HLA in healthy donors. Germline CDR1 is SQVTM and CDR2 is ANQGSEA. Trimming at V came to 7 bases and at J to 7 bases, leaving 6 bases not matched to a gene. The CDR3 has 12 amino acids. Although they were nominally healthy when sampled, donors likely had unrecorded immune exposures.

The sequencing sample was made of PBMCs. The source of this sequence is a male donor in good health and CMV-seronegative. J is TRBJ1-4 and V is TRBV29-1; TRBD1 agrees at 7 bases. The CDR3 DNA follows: TGCAGCGGGGGACAGACCCTTGAAAAACTGTTTTTT. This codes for CSGGQTLEKLFF.